The clone carrying this T cell receptor (beta chain) turned up a few times. Here the gene names and germline are mouse. Read coverage stops 4 residues before the CDR3 terminus; the germline J gene supplies the remainder. Other DNA sequences in the same sample also yield this CDR3. The CDR3 sequence is 14 residues long. Germline CDR1 reads LGHNA; CDR2 reads YNLKQL (reference sequence). Investigators isolated RNA and reverse transcribed it into cDNA to act as the sequencing template. Profiling relied on immunoSEQ multiplex PCR, and the TCRdb table lists in-frame clones only, not all of them. The repertoire consists of 270,000 or so clones, none detected only once. The source of the sample is a study of CD8+ T cells in alopecia areata. Pooled cutaneous lymph node cells were sorted using CD4, CD8alpha, NKG2D, NKG2ACE and other markers.

This receptor was taken from a C3H/HeJ mouse with alopecia areata. MHC haplotype of the strain: H2-k. Material for sequencing was CD4+ T cells sorted from a lymph node. The J gene is TRBJ1-1, the V gene TRBV5; 7 nucleotides line up with TRBD1. The CDR3 loop reads CASSPRQGRTEVFF. The CDR3 bases that were read are TGTGCCAGCAGCCCCCGACAGGGAAGGACA.